This T cell receptor (beta chain) comes out of a study of blood T cells in healthy people across ages (dated by TCRdb to about 2015). Study-wide context: In model experiments, template switching captured roughly one uniquely barcoded TCR beta cDNA molecule for every two T cells. Using deep sequencing normalized with unique cDNA molecular identifiers, the study measured how TCR beta repertoire diversity changes with age. The donors were split into four age groups: young (average around 16 years), middle-aged (roughly 42), aged (more than 60) and long-lived (under 90). To avoid experimental bias, donors of different ages were randomly spread across the sequencing lanes. For two donors (one aged 18 to 29 and one aged 80 or older), the study analyzed two additional independent replicas of 1 million unique cDNA reads from the same blood draw.

The CDR3 contains 13 residues, cysteine and phenylalanine counted. Of all the DNA, just the CDR3 is kept, 39 bases in frame from base 1. V loses 6 bases of germline sequence and J loses 2 bases, and the interval between the two ends is 10 bases. Library preparation used 5' RACE. TCRdb records Illumina HiSeq 2500 as the sequencer. A second roughly 6 to 12 cycle PCR used a sample-barcoded 5' primer and a J-beta primer mix. A unique molecular identifier was introduced onto each TCR beta cDNA molecule by a template-switch 5' adaptor carrying 12 random nucleotides. Each sample yielded at least 2.5 million CDR3-containing paired-end reads. The Mint cDNA synthesis kit, primed by a TRBC-specific oligonucleotide, was used to synthesize first-strand cDNA from all RNA. After uracil-DNA glycosylase treatment, a first 18-cycle PCR used universal primers M1SS and BC2_uni_R on all cDNA. Per the authors' processing: Normalization of each sample was performed by random selection of 1 million high-quality reads, each carrying a distinct molecular identifier. Reads with shared molecular identifiers were discarded instead of being binned into consensus sequences. MiTCR, with a Q25 quality threshold and the strictest error-elimination algorithm, was used for CDR3 identification, clonotype clustering and error correction. A nonparametric unseen species model with Euler transformation was used to estimate lower-bound total TCR beta diversity. In TCRdb, the public reads were trimmed at Q25 with fastp and aligned with MiXCR, with productive beta chains retained. Rows are combined by CDR3 protein, so each entry shows the most common genes and DNA. TCRdb assigned the V and J calls; the authors' analysis was not used. This sample holds around 1.7 million distinct CDR3 sequences; 25% to 30% were observed only once. In total, the top ten clones hold 7.7% of the sample.

Systemically healthy Caucasian individuals from Russia, 39 in total and aged about 6 to 100 years, were included as donors. Each donor gave about 9.7 milliliters of peripheral blood, drawn into EDTA-treated Vacutainer tubes. PBMCs were isolated by Ficoll-Paque density-gradient centrifugation, with at least 7 million obtained per sample. Trizol reagent was used to extract total RNA from PBMCs, with at least 5.5 micrograms per sample. For every donor, an aliquot of PBMCs went through flow cytometry to measure the percentages of naive CD45RAhigh/CD27high T cells. Study-level results and caveats: The long-lived group showed more naive CD4+ T cells, fewer expanded clones and increased TCR diversity than the aged group, suggesting age selection. The percentage of naive T cells measured by flow cytometry correlated strongly with observed TCR beta diversity. Since profiling was done on bulk unsorted PBMCs, naive and antigen-experienced compartments could not be conclusively compared. Donor CMV infection status was unknown, potentially confounding age-related changes in expanded clonotypes. Estimates of total diversity based on one million sequenced T cells were regarded as lower bounds and as underestimates. As age increased, observed TCR beta diversity per million T cells dropped in a roughly linear way, and a significant reduction was already evident by age around 41.

The sample holds many counts of this clonotype. What antigen it recognizes has not been identified. No quality values exist for individual bases; no much larger clone is one base distant. The chain employs TRBV12-3 or TRBV12-4 and TRBJ1-2; TRBD1 is perhaps the D gene, given 6 matching bases. The sequence was obtained from a woman aged 25 to 39 in good health. What was sequenced was blood. This receptor has the CDR3 CASSTDRNYGYTF. The nucleotides are TGTGCCAGCAGCACGGACAGAAACTATGGCTACACCTTC.